Listed below are T cell receptor beta chains from one sample, sequenced in a study of radiotherapy plus CTLA-4 blockade in lung cancer. Here immunoSEQ multiplex PCR was the method, and the copy in TCRdb shows in-frame clones only, minus some. Among 90,000 to 100,000 clones, about four fifths were seen once, and the ten largest hold approximately 2.6%. The sample here was peripheral blood, taken from a patient treated with radiotherapy plus ipilimumab. The receptors were gathered from a human donor with non-small cell lung cancer who had a partial response to radiotherapy plus ipilimumab. Some clones in this sample may be carry-over from other donors' samples. The CDR3 runs from the conserved cysteine through the conserved F or W. The D gene is left open where the match is weak. Expanded clones are given a class, and other clones once, few, many or no size at all.

v_call	d_call	cdr3_length	j_call	clone_size	cdr3_aa	cdr3_nt
TRBV7-9	NA	12	TRBJ2-2	many	CASSPGYRELFF	TGTGCCAGCAGCCCGGGATACAGGGAGCTGTTTTTT
TRBV6-1	NA	13	TRBJ1-5	NA	CASSQEARQPQHF	TGTGCCAGCAGCCAGGAGGCTAGGCAGCCCCAGCATTTT
TRBV30	NA	13	TRBJ1-5	NA	CAWSSRGNQPQHF	TGTGCCTGGAGTTCTCGTGGCAATCAGCCCCAGCATTTT
TRBV11-3	NA	14	TRBJ2-1	NA	CASSSSGGRNEQFF	TGTGCCAGCAGCTCGAGCGGCGGACGCAATGAGCAGTTCTTC
TRBV28	TRBD1	16	TRBJ1-5	few	CASSSRTGYSNQPQHF	TGTGCCAGCAGTTCCCGGACAGGGTATAGCAATCAGCCCCAGCATTTT
TRBV7-6	NA	13	TRBJ2-2	NA	CASSPLNTGELFF	TGTGCCAGCAGCCCACTCAACACCGGGGAGCTGTTTTTT
TRBV6-5	TRBD1	15	TRBJ2-1	once	CASRVDRSSYNEQFF	TGTGCCAGCAGGGTGGACAGGAGCTCCTACAATGAGCAGTTCTTC
TRBV28	TRBD1	16	TRBJ1-5	NA	CASSPYRDRSNQPQHF	TGTGCCAGCAGTCCTTACCGGGACAGGAGTAATCAGCCCCAGCATTTT
TRBV7-3	NA	16	TRBJ2-5	NA	CASSSGGGVGEETQYF	TGTGCCAGCAGCTCCGGGGGTGGGGTGGGAGAAGAGACCCAGTACTTC
TRBV4-1	TRBD2	16	TRBJ2-5	NA	CASSQGLGGFFETQYF	TGCGCCAGCAGCCAGGGACTAGGGGGGTTTTTCGAGACCCAGTACTTC
TRBV7-6	NA	16	TRBJ1-2	NA	CASSFVPGIQGSGYTF	TGTGCCAGCAGCTTTGTCCCGGGAATCCAAGGGAGTGGCTACACCTTC
TRBV7-9	NA	14	TRBJ2-2	NA	CASSPLFNTGELFF	TGTGCCAGCAGCCCTCTTTTTAACACCGGGGAGCTGTTTTTT
TRBV27	NA	13	TRBJ2-3	NA	CASSLRMKDTQYF	TGTGCCAGCAGTTTGAGGATGAAAGATACGCAGTATTTT
TRBV28	NA	14	TRBJ1-4	NA	CASSLMTANEKLFF	TGTGCCAGCAGTTTAATGACAGCGAATGAAAAACTGTTTTTT
TRBV11-3	TRBD1	15	TRBJ2-7	NA	CASSYGQGSDYEQYF	TGTGCCAGCAGCTACGGACAGGGATCCGACTACGAGCAGTACTTC
TRBV6-6	TRBD1	13	TRBJ1-5	NA	CASSPDRGQPQHF	TGTGCCAGCAGTCCGGACAGGGGACAGCCCCAGCATTTT
TRBV5-8	NA	12	TRBJ1-4	NA	CASSADREKLFF	TGTGCCAGCAGCGCCGACAGGGAAAAACTGTTTTTT